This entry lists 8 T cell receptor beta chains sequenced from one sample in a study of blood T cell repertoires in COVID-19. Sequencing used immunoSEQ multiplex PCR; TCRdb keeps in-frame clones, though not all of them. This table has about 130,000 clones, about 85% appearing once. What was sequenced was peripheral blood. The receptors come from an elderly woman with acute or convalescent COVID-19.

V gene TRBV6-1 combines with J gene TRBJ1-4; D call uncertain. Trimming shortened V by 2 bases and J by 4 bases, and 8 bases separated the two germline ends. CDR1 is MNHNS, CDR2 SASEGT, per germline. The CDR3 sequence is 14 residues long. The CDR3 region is CASSETRLNEKLFF. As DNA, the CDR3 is TGTGCCAGCAGTGAAACTCGCCTTAATGAAAAACTGTTTTTT.

The CDR3 bases are TGTGCCAGCAGCGTAAAAGCGGGGGGGTTTCTTAGCACAGATACGCAGTATTTT. It translates to CASSVKAGGFLSTDTQYF. V and J are TRBV9 and TRBJ2-3, with 10 bases that match TRBD2. The J segment lost 0 bases and the V segment lost 1 base, leaving 8 bases of the junction unmatched. Germline loops: CDR1 SGDLS, CDR2 YYNGEE. This CDR3 region has 18 residues.

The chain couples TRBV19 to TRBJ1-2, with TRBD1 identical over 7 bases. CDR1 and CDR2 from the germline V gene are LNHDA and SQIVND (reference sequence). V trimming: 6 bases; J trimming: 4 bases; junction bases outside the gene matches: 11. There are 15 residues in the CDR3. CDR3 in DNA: TGTGCCAGTAGCAACGACCGACAGGGTTCCTATGGCTACACCTTC. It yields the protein CASSNDRQGSYGYTF.

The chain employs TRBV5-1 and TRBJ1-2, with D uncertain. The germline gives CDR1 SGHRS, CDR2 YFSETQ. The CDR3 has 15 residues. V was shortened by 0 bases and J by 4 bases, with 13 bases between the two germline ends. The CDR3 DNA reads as TGCGCCAGCAGCTTGGAGGTCGGGGTTGGCTATGGCTACACCTTC. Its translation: CASSLEVGVGYGYTF.

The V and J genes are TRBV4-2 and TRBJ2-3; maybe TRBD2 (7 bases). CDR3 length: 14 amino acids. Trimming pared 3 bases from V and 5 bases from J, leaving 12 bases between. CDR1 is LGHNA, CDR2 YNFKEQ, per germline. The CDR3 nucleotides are TGTGCCAGCAGCCATCGGGGGGCCGAAGATACGCAGTATTTT. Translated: CASSHRGAEDTQYF.

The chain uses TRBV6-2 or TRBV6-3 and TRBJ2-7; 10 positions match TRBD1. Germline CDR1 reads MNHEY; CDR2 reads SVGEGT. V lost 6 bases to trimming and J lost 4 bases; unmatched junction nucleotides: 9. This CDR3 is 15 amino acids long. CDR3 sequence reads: CASSYTGTGVYEQYV. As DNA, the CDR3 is TGTGCCAGCAGCTATACCGGGACAGGGGTTTACGAGCAGTACGTC.

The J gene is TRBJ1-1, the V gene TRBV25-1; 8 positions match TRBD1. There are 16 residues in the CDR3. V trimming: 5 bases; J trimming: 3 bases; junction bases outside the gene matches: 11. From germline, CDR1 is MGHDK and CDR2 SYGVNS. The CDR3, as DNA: TGTGCCAGCAGTCCCCACCAGACAGGGGAGGACACTGAAGCTTTCTTT. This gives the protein CASSPHQTGEDTEAFF.

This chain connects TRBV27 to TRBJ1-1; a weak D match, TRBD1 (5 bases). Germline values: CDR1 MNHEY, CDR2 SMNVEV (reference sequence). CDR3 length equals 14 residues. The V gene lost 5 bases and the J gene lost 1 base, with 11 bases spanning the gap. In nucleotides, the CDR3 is TGTGCCAGCAGTCCGGACATTGCGAACACTGAAGCTTTCTTT. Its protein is CASSPDIANTEAFF.